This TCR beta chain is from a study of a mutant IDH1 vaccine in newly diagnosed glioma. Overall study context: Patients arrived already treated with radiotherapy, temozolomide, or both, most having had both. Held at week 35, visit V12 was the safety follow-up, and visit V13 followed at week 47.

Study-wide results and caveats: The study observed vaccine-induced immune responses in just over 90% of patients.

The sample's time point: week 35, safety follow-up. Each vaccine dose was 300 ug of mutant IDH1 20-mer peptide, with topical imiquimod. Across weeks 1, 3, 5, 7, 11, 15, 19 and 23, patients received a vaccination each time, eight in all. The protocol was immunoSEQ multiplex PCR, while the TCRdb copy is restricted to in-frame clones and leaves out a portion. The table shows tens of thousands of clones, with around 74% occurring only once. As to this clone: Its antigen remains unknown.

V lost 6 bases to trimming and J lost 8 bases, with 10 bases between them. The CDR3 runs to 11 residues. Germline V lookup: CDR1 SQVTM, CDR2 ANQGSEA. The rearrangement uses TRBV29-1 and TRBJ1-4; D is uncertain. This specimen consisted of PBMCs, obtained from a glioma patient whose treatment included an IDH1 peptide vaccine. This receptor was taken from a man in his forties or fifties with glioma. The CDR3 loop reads CSVQAKEKLFF. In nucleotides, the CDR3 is TGCAGCGTCCAAGCGAAGGAAAAACTGTTTTTT.